Listed below are T cell receptor beta chains from one sample, sequenced in a study of T cells in Graves' hyperthyroidism and ophthalmopathy. TCRdb fed the multiplex PCR reads into MiXCR, producing one record per CDR3 protein. Altogether fewer than 450,000 distinct CDR3 sequences are present, over 11% being singletons, with the ten largest covering 25% to 30%. The sequenced sample was blood. The source of these receptors is a man aged 50-60 years with Graves' ophthalmopathy. The CDR3 runs from the conserved cysteine through the conserved F or W.

len,j_gene,v_gene,CDR3aa
15,TRBJ2-1,TRBV20-1,CSARREGAFWNEQFF
15,TRBJ1-5,TRBV28,CASSSAGVDNQPQHF
16,TRBJ2-5,TRBV4-1,CASSPGLAGGPGTQYF
16,TRBJ2-5,TRBV10-3,CAISESISGSPGTQYF
13,TRBJ2-1,TRBV5-1,CASSFPAGKEQFF
12,TRBJ2-5,TRBV2,CASRQASETQYF
15,TRBJ2-2,TRBV2,CASRPGTGDTGELFF
17,TRBJ2-1,TRBV11-2,CASSLVLRPTTYNEQFF
14,TRBJ2-7,TRBV12-3/TRBV12-4,CASSLGTGAYEQYF
16,TRBJ2-7,TRBV10-2,CASSDPSGRRRNEQYF
14,TRBJ2-3,TRBV2,CASDGRGVADTQYF
16,TRBJ1-4,TRBV7-9,CASTDRGTATNEKLFF
15,TRBJ2-5,TRBV7-6,CASSSDLKYQETQYF
15,TRBJ2-7,TRBV7-2,CASSLTGSTSYEQYF
18,TRBJ2-3,TRBV2,CASNRRKLGLPGGDTQYF
15,TRBJ2-1,TRBV6-1,CASSHPGQRDNEQFF
16,TRBJ1-1,TRBV4-1,CASSQDPAGRNTEAFF
16,TRBJ2-5,TRBV5-1,CASSLRPGHYQETQYF
15,TRBJ2-7,TRBV20-1,CSARDLSDRADEQYF
13,TRBJ2-7,TRBV20-1,CSARRLGGYEQYF
15,TRBJ2-7,TRBV11-2,CASSSRSSAPYEQYF
16,TRBJ2-3,TRBV5-1,CASSPMTSGSSDTQYF
15,TRBJ2-1,TRBV7-2,CATLRVGRRLSEQFF
13,TRBJ2-7,TRBV30,CAWSVTQGGEQYF
13,TRBJ1-2,TRBV30,CAWNGQGDYGYTF
12,TRBJ2-2,TRBV5-1,CASSWNTGELFF
15,TRBJ1-2,TRBV3-1,CASSVSVRAFNGYTF
13,TRBJ2-1,TRBV19,CASSLLENNEQFF
19,TRBJ2-1,TRBV6-2/TRBV6-3,CASSYRASGASLSYNEQFF
16,TRBJ2-3,TRBV7-9,CASSITGTSGRDTQYF
15,TRBJ1-5,TRBV6-2/TRBV6-3,CASSPPGQGFQPQHF
13,TRBJ1-2,TRBV3-1,CASSQGVNYGYTF
15,TRBJ2-1,TRBV12-3/TRBV12-4,CASSRGEYGTNEQFF
15,TRBJ2-3,TRBV7-8,CASSLVALYSDTQYF
15,TRBJ2-1,TRBV18,CASSRTSGRNNEQFF
13,TRBJ2-7,TRBV29-1,CSVASGRDYEQYF
14,TRBJ2-5,TRBV28,CASSLRTSGETQYF
11,TRBJ2-7,TRBV5-5,CASSFRDEQYF
15,TRBJ2-5,TRBV6-2/TRBV6-3,CASRPAWGPEETQYF
14,TRBJ2-1,TRBV2,CASSIAGKGGEQFF
12,TRBJ2-5,TRBV6-4,CARGGLGETQYF
16,TRBJ1-5,TRBV4-2,CASSQDNRGSNQPQHF
18,TRBJ2-2,TRBV7-2,CASSQFPPGLAGAGELFF
19,TRBJ2-6,TRBV4-1,CASSQDREGGVPGANVLTF
15,TRBJ2-3,TRBV12-3/TRBV12-4,CASRRAGSLTDTQYF
15,TRBJ2-2,TRBV19,CASSILAGNTGELFF